This T cell receptor beta chain appears in the sequencing data of a study of metastatic and nonmetastatic thyroid tumors. Study-wide context: Across peripheral blood and tumor or nodule tissue samples taken from malignant and benign thyroid patients, the repertoires were compared with one another.

There were no patients who had received any treatment before thyroid surgery. The CDR3 is 16 residues long. V lost 6 bases to trimming and J lost 9 bases; unmatched junction nucleotides: 15. Germline V gives CDR1 GTSNPN, CDR2 SVGIG (reference sequence). Methods used by the authors: Clinicopathological groups of papillary thyroid cancer showed CDR3 differences that were used to build a distant-metastasis classifier. MiXCR was used by TCRdb to re-call the PCR reads. Clone size and V and J calls follow TCRdb, not the original study. This table holds about 30,000 clones, around 25% found once. This clone was seen ten or more times.

The chain couples TRBV30 to TRBJ2-7, with 15 bases fitting TRBD2. What was sequenced was blood. The TCR sequence derives from a female donor with papillary thyroid cancer or a benign thyroid nodule (not recorded which). Some clones in this sample may be carry-over from other donors' samples. As DNA, the CDR3 is TGTGCCTGCCACAAGGGACTAGCGGGAGGTCTATATGCGCAGTACTTC. Its translation: CACHKGLAGGLYAQYF.